This T cell receptor (beta chain) was observed in a study of T cells in Graves' hyperthyroidism and ophthalmopathy. Enrolled ophthalmopathy patients presented with a Clinical Activity Score of at least 3, a NOSPECS grade of at least 4, and disease duration under 3 months. The V gene's germline CDR1 is LGHNA and CDR2 YNFKEQ. CDR3 length equals 17 residues. V was clipped by 0 bases and J by 5 bases; unmatched bases: 6. Overall study results and limits: Most thyroid clonotypes that were expanded above 0.001 also turned up in blood.

RNA transcripts provided the source from which TCR beta CDR3 regions were amplified. Researchers ran a first-round RT-PCR on the TCR CDR3 using the HTBI primer set. TCRdb fed the multiplex PCR reads into MiXCR, producing one record per CDR3 protein. The sample carries about 600,000 distinct CDR3 sequences, around 16% recorded once. This clonotype was seen a handful of times. Its target is unknown. The origin of this receptor is a woman between 35 and 50 years old with Graves' ophthalmopathy. The chain employs TRBV4-2 and TRBJ2-3; 12 bases line up with TRBD2. Sequencing was carried out using blood. DNA for the CDR3: TGTGCCAGCAGCCAAGATTCTAGCGGGGGGGTAAGAGATACGCAGTATTTT. As protein: CASSQDSSGGVRDTQYF.